This T cell receptor beta chain was retrieved from a study of T cell repertoires in cytomegalovirus infection. Study-wide context: Public TCR beta signatures indicated both CMV infection and matching HLA type.

Points from the study as a whole: Dominating the ex vivo response were HLA-C-restricted CMV-specific TCR beta clonotypes. People with CMV and the relevant HLA were identified by cumulative public TCR beta family frequency.

TCRdb re-analysed the reads in MiXCR, keeping a single row per CDR3 protein. The sample has about 360,000 distinct CDR3 sequences; approximately 18% are singletons. This clonotype appeared many times. Its antigen is as yet unknown. The V end was cut by 5 bases, the J end by 0 bases, with 5 bases between. The CDR3 consists of 12 residues. Germline-derived CDR1 and CDR2 are SGHTA and FQGNSA. Material for sequencing was PBMCs. This clonotype was obtained from a human donor in good health (CMV status not recorded). Some clones in this sample may be carry-over from other donors' samples. The V gene is TRBV7-2, the J gene TRBJ2-7; D remains ambiguous. CDR3 residues: CASSRNSYEQYF. The CDR3 nucleotides are TGTGCCAGCAGCAGAAACTCCTACGAGCAGTACTTC.